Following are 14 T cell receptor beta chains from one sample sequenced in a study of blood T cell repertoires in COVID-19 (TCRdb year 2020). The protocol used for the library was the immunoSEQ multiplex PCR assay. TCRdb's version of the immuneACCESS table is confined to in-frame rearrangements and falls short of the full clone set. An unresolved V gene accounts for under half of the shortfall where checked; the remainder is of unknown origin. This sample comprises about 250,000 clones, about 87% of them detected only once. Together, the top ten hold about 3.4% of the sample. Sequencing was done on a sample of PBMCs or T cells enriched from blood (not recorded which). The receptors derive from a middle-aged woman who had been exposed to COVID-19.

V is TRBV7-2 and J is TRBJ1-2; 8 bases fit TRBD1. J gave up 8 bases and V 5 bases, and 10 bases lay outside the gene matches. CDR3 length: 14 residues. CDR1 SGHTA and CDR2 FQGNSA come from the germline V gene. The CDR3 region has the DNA TGTGCCAGCAGCCTCGACAGGGGTGGAAGCGGCTACACCTTC. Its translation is CASSLDRGGSGYTF.

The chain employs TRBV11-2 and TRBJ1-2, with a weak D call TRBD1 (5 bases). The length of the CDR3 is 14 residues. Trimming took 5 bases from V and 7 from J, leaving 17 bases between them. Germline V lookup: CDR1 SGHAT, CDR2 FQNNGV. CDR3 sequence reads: CASSRGTPGSGYTF. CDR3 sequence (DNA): TGTGCCAGCAGCCGCGGGACCCCTGGGAGTGGCTACACCTTC. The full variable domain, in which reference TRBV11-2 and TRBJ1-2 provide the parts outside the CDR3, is EAGVAQSPRYKIIEKRQSVAFWCNPISGHATLYWYQQILGQGPKLLIQFQNNGVVDDSQLPKDRFSAERLKGVDSTLKIQPAKLEDSAVYLCASSRGTPGSGYTFGSGTRLTVV.

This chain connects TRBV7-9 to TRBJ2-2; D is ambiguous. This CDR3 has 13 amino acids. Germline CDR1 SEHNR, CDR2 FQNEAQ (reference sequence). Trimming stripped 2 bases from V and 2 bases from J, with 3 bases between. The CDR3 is CASSLYNTGELFF. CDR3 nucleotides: TGTGCCAGCAGCTTATATAACACCGGGGAGCTGTTTTTT.

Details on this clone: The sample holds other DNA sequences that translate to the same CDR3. The CDR3 protein is CASSLGGGSTDTQYF. The CDR3 DNA is TGTGCCAGCAGCTTAGGGGGAGGGAGCACAGATACGCAGTATTTT. The chain employs TRBV11-3 and TRBJ2-3; 7 bases align to TRBD2. Germline CDR1 and CDR2: SGHNT and YENEEA. The CDR3 consists of 15 residues. V dropped 1 base and J dropped 0; count of bases not matched to a gene: 1.

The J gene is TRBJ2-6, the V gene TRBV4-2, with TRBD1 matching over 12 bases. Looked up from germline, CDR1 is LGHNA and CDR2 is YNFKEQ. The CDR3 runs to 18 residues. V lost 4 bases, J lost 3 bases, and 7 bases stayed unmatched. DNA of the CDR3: TGTGCCAGCAGCCGAGGGGGACAGGGGGCCGGTGGGGCCAACGTCCTGACTTTC. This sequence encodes CASSRGGQGAGGANVLTF.

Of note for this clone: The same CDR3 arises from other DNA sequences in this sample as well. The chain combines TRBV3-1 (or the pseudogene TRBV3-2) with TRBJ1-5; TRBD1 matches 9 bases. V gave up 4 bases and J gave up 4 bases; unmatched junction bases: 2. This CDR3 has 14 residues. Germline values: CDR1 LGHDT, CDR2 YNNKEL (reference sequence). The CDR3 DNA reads TGTGCCAGCAGCCCAGGACAGGGGAATCAGCCCCAGCATTTT. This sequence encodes CASSPGQGNQPQHF.

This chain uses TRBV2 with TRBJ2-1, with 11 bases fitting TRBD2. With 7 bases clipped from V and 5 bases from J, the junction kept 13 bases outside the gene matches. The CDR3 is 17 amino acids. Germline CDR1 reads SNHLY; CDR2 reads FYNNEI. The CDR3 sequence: CASINPGGSGRDNEQFF. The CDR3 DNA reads TGTGCCAGCATCAACCCGGGGGGTAGCGGGAGGGACAATGAGCAGTTCTTC. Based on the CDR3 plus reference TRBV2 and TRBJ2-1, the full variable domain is EPEVTQTPSHQVTQMGQEVILRCVPISNHLYFYWYRQILGQKVEFLVSFYNNEISEKSEIFDDQFSVERPDGSNFTLKIRSTKLEDSAMYFCASINPGGSGRDNEQFFGPGTRLTVL.

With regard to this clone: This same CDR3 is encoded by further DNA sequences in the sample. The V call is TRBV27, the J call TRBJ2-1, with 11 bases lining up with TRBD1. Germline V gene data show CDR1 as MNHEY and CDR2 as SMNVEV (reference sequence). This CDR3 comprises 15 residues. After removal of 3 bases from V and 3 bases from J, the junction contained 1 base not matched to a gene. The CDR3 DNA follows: TGTGCCAGCAGTTTTGGGACAGGGGGCTACAATGAGCAGTTCTTC. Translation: CASSFGTGGYNEQFF.

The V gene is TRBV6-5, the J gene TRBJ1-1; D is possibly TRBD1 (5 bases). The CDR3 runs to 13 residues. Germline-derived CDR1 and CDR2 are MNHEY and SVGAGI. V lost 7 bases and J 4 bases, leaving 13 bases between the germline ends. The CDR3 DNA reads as TGTGCCAGCATCGGGGGTTGGGGCACTGAAGCTTTCTTT. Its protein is CASIGGWGTEAFF.

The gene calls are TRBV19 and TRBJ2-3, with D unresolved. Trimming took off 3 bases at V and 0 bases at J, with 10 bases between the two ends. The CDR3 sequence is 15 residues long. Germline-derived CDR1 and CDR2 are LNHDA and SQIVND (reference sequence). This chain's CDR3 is CASSMYSTSTDTQYF. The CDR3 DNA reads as TGTGCCAGTAGTATGTACTCCACTAGCACAGATACGCAGTATTTT.

Here the CDR3 reads CASSPAEGQYF. CDR3 bases: TGTGCCAGCAGTCCGGCCGAGGGACAGTACTTC. This chain links TRBV2 with TRBJ2-7; the D gene is possibly TRBD2 (5 bases). This CDR3 is built from 11 residues. The germline CDR1 and CDR2 sequences are SNHLY and FYNNEI. V lost 5 bases and J 10 bases, leaving 12 bases between the germline ends.

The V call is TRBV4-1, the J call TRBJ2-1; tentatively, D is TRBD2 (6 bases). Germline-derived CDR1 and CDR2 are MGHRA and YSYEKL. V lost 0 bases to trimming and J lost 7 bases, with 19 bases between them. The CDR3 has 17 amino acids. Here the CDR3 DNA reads TGCGCCAGCAGCCAAGAAGGTGGAGGGCCCCCTCGTAATGAGCAGTTCTTC. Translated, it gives CASSQEGGGPPRNEQFF.

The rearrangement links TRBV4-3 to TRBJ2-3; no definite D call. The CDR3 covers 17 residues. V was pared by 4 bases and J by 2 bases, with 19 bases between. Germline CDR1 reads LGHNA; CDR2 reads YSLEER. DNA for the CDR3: TGCGCCAGCAGCCGAGAGGAACAGAGAATTAACACAGATACGCAGTATTTT. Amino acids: CASSREEQRINTDTQYF.

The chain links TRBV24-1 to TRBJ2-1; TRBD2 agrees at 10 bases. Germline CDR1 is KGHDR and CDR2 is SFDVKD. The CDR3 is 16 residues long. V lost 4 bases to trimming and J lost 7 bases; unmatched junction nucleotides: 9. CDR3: CATSDYQRGGFNEQFF. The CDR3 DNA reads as TGTGCCACCAGTGACTACCAGCGGGGGGGCTTTAATGAGCAGTTCTTC.